Sequencing of this T cell receptor (beta chain) was carried out in a study of OX40 agonist ivuxolimab in advanced cancers. Whole-study findings and limits: There was clonal expansion of CD4+ and CD8+ blood T cells by week 6 at 0.1 to 3.0 mg/kg.

In the case of this clone: What it recognizes is unknown.

Some clones are missing from TCRdb's copy, which holds only in-frame ones; the method was immunoSEQ multiplex PCR. The sample gives approximately 100,000 clones, 90% to 95% of which show up once; roughly 0.5% is in the top ten. Any history of autoimmune disease or systemic immunosuppression disqualified patients. Trimming removed 7 bases from V and 4 bases from J; junction bases left unmatched: 17. This CDR3 is built from 19 residues. Germline assignment: CDR1 MNHEY and CDR2 SMNVEV (reference sequence). This sequence joins TRBV27 and TRBJ2-2; 11 nucleotides line up with TRBD2. The TCR sequence derives from an adult with an advanced solid tumor such as melanoma, head and neck, liver or kidney cancer. Source: CD4+ or CD8+ T cells sorted from blood, taken in a trial of the OX40 agonist ivuxolimab. The CDR3 DNA reads TGTGCCAGCAACCACGGAGTAGGTAGCGGGAGGGTAACCACCGGGGAGCTGTTTTTT. Amino acid sequence: CASNHGVGSGRVTTGELFF.